This TCR beta chain was profiled in a study of tumor-infiltrating lymphocytes in primary liver carcinoma. The CDR3 loop spans 15 amino acids. Germline CDR1 SGHDN, CDR2 FVKESK. The tissue used was unsorted bulk material of about 19-33 mg. RNA and DNA were co-extracted from it with the AllPrep DNA/RNA mini kit. The authors made TCR beta cDNA from 400 to 550 ng total RNA with a constant-region primer. Modified slightly, ARM-PCR produced TCR beta libraries over three nested multiplex PCR rounds. The study ran its first two PCR rounds for approximately 10 cycles each, using TRBV1-TRBV30 forward primers and a C-beta reverse primer. TCRdb independently ran MiXCR on the multiplex PCR reads; one entry per CDR3 protein. The table has some 21,000 distinct CDR3 sequences, almost 80% seen once. As regards this clonotype: Sequence at one end of the junction differs from germline and may be a read error.

The receptor was derived from a woman aged 25 to 39 with primary liver carcinoma and hepatitis B virus infection. The sample taken for sequencing was liver tumor tissue from sampling region 1. Indicated subset: tumor region T1, superior pole. The chain recombines TRBV14 with TRBJ2-7; possible D gene TRBD2, 5 bases. For the CDR3, the DNA is TGTGCCAGCAGCCATGCGGCGTGGACTGACTACGAGCTGTACTTC. As protein: CASSHAAWTDYELYF.